Listed below are T cell receptor beta chains from one sample, sequenced in a study of human T cells and chemical hapten exposure. TCRdb recomputed calls from the RACE reads with MiXCR, one row per CDR3 protein. The sample contains a few hundred thousand distinct CDR3 sequences, approximately 5% of which appear only once. Sample: whole blood, taken in connection with sensitization to the hapten diphenylcyclopropenone (DPC). Every receptor here comes from a woman aged 50 to 60 with alopecia areata. Some clones in this sample may be carry-over from other donors' samples. The CDR3 runs from the conserved cysteine through the conserved F or W. The order of the fields is V gene, D gene, J gene, clone size, CDR3 protein, CDR3 DNA. D genes are given only for firm matches. Size is stated for part of the rows, as once, few or many counts, or as a class when the clone is expanded.

TRBV11-2,NA,TRBJ2-1,NA,CASSLDQLELYNEQFF,TGTGCCAGCAGCTTAGATCAACTAGAACTCTACAATGAGCAGTTCTTC
TRBV6-5,NA,TRBJ2-7,few,CASAQGGSDEQYF,TGTGCCAGCGCTCAGGGGGGGAGTGACGAGCAGTACTTC
TRBV29-1,NA,TRBJ1-1,many,CSVDQDPGSGTEAFF,TGCAGCGTTGATCAAGACCCAGGGTCTGGCACTGAAGCTTTCTTT
TRBV27,NA,TRBJ2-7,many,CASSVVGLTEQYF,TGTGCCAGCAGTGTAGTAGGGCTCACCGAGCAGTACTTC
TRBV7-9,NA,TRBJ2-1,few,CASSFGGAYEQFF,TGTGCCAGCAGCTTTGGGGGCGCGTACGAGCAGTTCTTC
TRBV10-3,NA,TRBJ2-3,many,CAIGGPEDTQYF,TGTGCCATCGGGGGGCCGGAAGATACGCAGTATTTT
TRBV5-1,TRBD2,TRBJ2-2,many,CASSHPLRERTGELFF,TGCGCCAGCAGCCATCCTTTGCGGGAGAGGACCGGGGAGCTGTTTTTT
TRBV5-6,NA,TRBJ2-3,many,CASSLGQLRDTQYF,TGTGCCAGCAGCTTGGGACAGCTGAGAGATACGCAGTATTTT
TRBV2,TRBD1,TRBJ1-1,few,CATLRTGEFRNTEAFF,TGTGCCACCCTAAGGACAGGGGAATTTAGGAACACTGAAGCTTTCTTT
TRBV7-6,NA,TRBJ1-2,many,CASSLDRDLYGYTF,TGTGCCAGCAGCTTAGATCGGGATCTCTATGGCTACACCTTC
TRBV5-8,NA,TRBJ2-7,few,CASSIRPDARYEQYF,TGTGCCAGCAGCATACGTCCAGACGCTCGTTACGAGCAGTACTTC
TRBV6-6,NA,TRBJ2-3,NA,CASSPGAGLTDTQYF,TGTGCCAGCAGTCCCGGGGCGGGCCTCACGGATACGCAGTATTTT
TRBV6-4,TRBD1,TRBJ1-5,NA,CASTGTDSNQPQHF,TGTGCCAGCACCGGGACAGATAGCAATCAGCCCCAGCATTTT
TRBV12-3/TRBV12-4,TRBD2,TRBJ2-1,many,CASLGLAGNEQFF,TGTGCCAGCCTGGGGCTAGCGGGAAATGAGCAGTTCTTC
TRBV3-1,NA,TRBJ1-6,many,CASSPERNSPLHF,TGTGCCAGCAGCCCGGAGCGGAATTCACCCCTCCACTTT
TRBV4-1,NA,TRBJ2-6,many,CASSQVWQGSSGANVLTF,TGCGCCAGCAGCCAAGTGTGGCAGGGGAGCTCTGGGGCCAACGTCCTGACTTTC
TRBV30,NA,TRBJ2-3,few,CAWSVSGGTDTQYF,TGTGCCTGGAGTGTATCTGGCGGGACAGATACGCAGTATTTT
TRBV27,NA,TRBJ1-4,few,CASSSGQPNRYTDWREKLFF,TGTGCCAGCAGTTCCGGACAGCCGAACCGGTACACGGATTGGAGGGAAAAACTGTTTTTT
TRBV13,TRBD2,TRBJ2-5,many,CASSFQTSGETQYF,TGTGCCAGCAGCTTTCAGACTAGCGGAGAGACCCAGTACTTC
TRBV18,NA,TRBJ2-6,many,CASSPRESGANVLTF,TGTGCCAGCTCACCAAGGGAGTCTGGGGCCAACGTCCTGACTTTC
TRBV5-6,TRBD1,TRBJ2-7,many,CASSVTGQSYEQYF,TGTGCCAGCAGCGTCACGGGACAGAGCTACGAGCAGTACTTC
TRBV6-2/TRBV6-3,TRBD1,TRBJ2-7,many,CASRLQGAYEQYF,TGTGCCAGCAGGTTACAGGGGGCGTACGAGCAGTACTTC
TRBV12-3/TRBV12-4,NA,TRBJ2-1,many,CASSFYRLVGGGSYNEQFF,TGTGCCAGCAGTTTTTACCGCCTGGTGGGCGGGGGCAGCTACAATGAGCAGTTCTTC
TRBV14,NA,TRBJ2-7,many,CASSLSRALGEQYF,TGTGCCAGCAGCCTCTCCCGGGCACTTGGCGAGCAGTACTTC
TRBV28,TRBD2,TRBJ2-3,few,CASSPLLAGRADTQYF,TGTGCCAGCAGCCCCTTACTAGCGGGACGGGCAGATACGCAGTATTTT
TRBV12-3/TRBV12-4,NA,TRBJ1-4,few,CASSLRVAELFF,TGTGCCAGCAGTTTACGGGTAGCGGAACTGTTTTTT
TRBV10-2,NA,TRBJ1-5,many,CASTLDGAGNQPQHF,TGCGCCAGCACTTTGGACGGAGCGGGGAATCAGCCCCAGCATTTT
TRBV2,TRBD1,TRBJ2-1,NA,CASSRDRGGDEQFF,TGTGCCAGCAGTCGGGACAGGGGAGGGGATGAGCAGTTCTTC
TRBV20-1,TRBD2,TRBJ2-7,many,CSVGEREFNEQYF,TGCAGTGTCGGTGAGCGGGAATTCAACGAGCAGTACTTC
TRBV20-1,TRBD1,TRBJ1-6,few,CSARDRGQSYNSPLHF,TGCAGTGCTCGAGACAGGGGTCAGTCCTATAATTCACCCCTCCACTTT
TRBV2,TRBD1,TRBJ2-7,many,CAGGGQGRDEQYF,TGTGCCGGCGGGGGACAGGGGAGGGACGAGCAGTACTTC
TRBV5-1,NA,TRBJ2-3,few,CASSLLRPDTDTQYF,TGCGCCAGCAGCCTACTAAGGCCCGACACAGATACGCAGTATTTT
TRBV20-1,NA,TRBJ2-7,NA,CSARPLTSSKVEQYF,TGCAGTGCCCGCCCTCTAACTAGTTCTAAAGTCGAGCAGTACTTC
TRBV29-1,TRBD1,TRBJ2-7,many,CSVRQGGSYEQYF,TGCAGCGTTCGACAGGGTGGAAGCTACGAGCAGTACTTC
TRBV20-1,NA,TRBJ2-3,few,CSANSDPDTQYF,TGCAGTGCTAACAGTGACCCAGATACGCAGTATTTT
TRBV7-9,NA,TRBJ2-1,NA,CASRRTALSYNEQFF,TGTGCCAGCAGACGGACAGCCTTGTCCTACAATGAGCAGTTCTTC
TRBV2,TRBD1,TRBJ1-1,few,CASSETGENTEAFF,TGTGCCAGCAGTGAAACAGGGGAAAACACTGAAGCTTTCTTT
TRBV30,NA,TRBJ2-7,many,CAWSLVGGYEQYF,TGTGCCTGGAGCCTAGTCGGAGGGTACGAGCAGTACTTC
TRBV10-3,TRBD1,TRBJ2-7,few,CAISPRQGENEQYF,TGTGCCATCAGTCCCCGACAGGGGGAAAACGAGCAGTACTTC
TRBV6-1,NA,TRBJ1-5,NA,CASSEDPGGNQPQHF,TGTGCCAGCAGTGAAGACCCCGGGGGCAATCAGCCCCAGCATTTT
TRBV6-5,NA,TRBJ1-5,NA,CASSPLDSSNQPQHF,TGTGCCAGCAGTCCCCTGGACAGTAGCAATCAGCCCCAGCATTTT
TRBV20-1,TRBD2,TRBJ2-7,many,CSARATSVKYEQYF,TGCAGTGCTAGAGCGACTAGCGTTAAATACGAGCAGTACTTC
TRBV5-1,NA,TRBJ1-2,many,CASSLGRADGYTF,TGCGCCAGCAGCTTGGGCAGGGCGGATGGCTACACCTTC
TRBV7-2,NA,TRBJ2-3,many,CASRAGRPTDTQYF,TGTGCCAGCAGGGCAGGGAGACCCACAGATACGCAGTATTTT
TRBV6-2/TRBV6-3,TRBD1,TRBJ1-1,NA,CASSSGQGQLGTEAFF,TGTGCCAGCAGTTCCGGACAGGGACAATTGGGGACTGAAGCTTTCTTT
TRBV29-1,TRBD1,TRBJ1-2,many,CSVVDRVGYGYTF,TGCAGCGTTGTCGACAGGGTCGGCTATGGCTACACCTTC
TRBV12-3/TRBV12-4,NA,TRBJ2-1,many,CASSLTVYNEQFF,TGTGCCAGCAGTTTAACGGTTTACAATGAGCAGTTCTTC
TRBV30,NA,TRBJ2-2,NA,CAWSVIRTELTGELFF,TGTGCCTGGAGTGTAATCCGAACGGAACTCACCGGGGAGCTGTTTTTT
TRBV9,NA,TRBJ1-4,NA,CASSPGTATNEKLFF,TGTGCCAGCAGCCCGGGGACCGCAACTAATGAAAAACTGTTTTTT
TRBV19,NA,TRBJ1-2,NA,CASSIPGASYGYTF,TGTGCCAGTAGTATACCAGGGGCGAGCTATGGCTACACCTTC
TRBV20-1,NA,TRBJ2-3,many,CSARTDIPSTDTQYF,TGCAGTGCTAGAACCGACATACCTAGCACAGATACGCAGTATTTT